This TCR beta chain was documented in a study of blood T cell repertoires in COVID-19. Assay used: immunoSEQ multiplex PCR; TCRdb lists only in-frame clones, some missing. The table shows about 220,000 clones, with approximately 81% occurring only once. This TCR was recovered from an elderly woman with acute or convalescent COVID-19. Material for sequencing was peripheral blood.

The DNA of the CDR3 is TGCGCCAGCAGCTTACAGGGGGCTACCTACGAGCAGTACTTC. This translates into CASSLQGATYEQYF. The chain joins TRBV5-1 to TRBJ2-7; the match to TRBD1 covers 9 bases. This CDR3 has 14 residues. V trimming: 2 bases; J trimming: 2 bases; junction bases outside the gene matches: 2. Looked up from germline, CDR1 is SGHRS and CDR2 is YFSETQ.